Listed below are T cell receptor beta chains from one sample, sequenced in a study of T cell changes during pregnancy in multiple sclerosis. Measured with immunoSEQ multiplex PCR; TCRdb has only the in-frame clones, and not every one. The data show approximately 80,000 clones, around 93% seen once. Here the sequenced sample was PBMCs, taken in the first trimester of pregnancy. These TCRs come from a female donor in good health, serving as a control in a pregnancy study. Some clones in this sample may be carry-over from other donors' samples. The CDR3 runs from the conserved cysteine through the conserved F or W. A D gene is named only where the DNA matches it firmly. Expanded clones get a size class; other rows say once, few or many, or leave the size out.

j_call d_call v_call clone_size cdr3_aa cdr3_nt
TRBJ2-5 TRBD2 TRBV7-9 - CASSFSGRETQYF TGTGCCAGCAGCTTTAGCGGGAGGGAGACCCAGTACTTC
TRBJ2-2 TRBD1 TRBV6-5 - CASSYSGQGTGELFF TGTGCCAGCAGTTACTCGGGACAGGGCACCGGGGAGCTGTTTTTT
TRBJ1-2 - TRBV4-2 - CASSQDSSRVATIF TGTGCCAGCAGCCAAGATTCGAGCAGGGTGGCCACAATCTTC
TRBJ2-7 - TRBV7-8 - CASSLGLAGAPREYF TGTGCCAGCAGCTTAGGATTGGCAGGGGCACCGCGAGAGTACTTC
TRBJ1-3 TRBD1 TRBV30 - CAWSVRGTGGNTIYF TGTGCCTGGAGTGTACGGGGGACAGGGGGAAACACCATATATTTT
TRBJ2-3 - TRBV12-2 - CASRQDGGGNSTDTQYF TGTGCAAGTCGCCAGGACGGGGGGGGAAATAGCACAGATACGCAGTATTTT
TRBJ2-7 TRBD2 TRBV19 - CASSAASGYEQYF TGTGCCAGTAGTGCGGCTAGCGGCTACGAGCAGTACTTC
TRBJ2-1 TRBD2 TRBV6-1 - CASSHLAGEVDEQFF TGTGCCAGCAGTCATCTAGCGGGAGAAGTGGATGAGCAGTTCTTC
TRBJ2-3 - TRBV15 - CATSRQDTDTQYF TGTGCCACCAGCAGGCAGGACACAGATACGCAGTATTTT
TRBJ2-2 TRBD2 TRBV19 - CASNSGGGAGELFF TGTGCCAGTAATAGCGGGGGGGGAGCCGGGGAGCTGTTTTTT
TRBJ1-2 TRBD1 TRBV9 once CASSVDRGVYGYTF TGTGCCAGCAGCGTAGACAGGGGAGTCTATGGCTACACCTTC
TRBJ1-4 - TRBV9 - CASSTATNEKLFF TGTGCCAGCAGCACGGCAACTAATGAAAAACTGTTTTTT
TRBJ1-2 - TRBV28 - CASSFFQGGEGYTF TGTGCCAGCAGTTTCTTTCAGGGTGGGGAAGGCTACACCTTC
TRBJ2-1 - TRBV7-8 - CASSLAGARGGEQFF TGTGCCAGCAGCTTAGCGGGGGCCAGGGGTGGTGAGCAGTTCTTC
TRBJ2-3 - TRBV28 - CASSFKDTQYF TGTGCCAGCAGTTTTAAAGATACGCAGTATTTT
TRBJ2-1 TRBD2 TRBV9 - CATRTSGGAGQFF TGTGCCACCCGGACTAGCGGGGGGGCCGGGCAGTTCTTC
TRBJ2-7 TRBD1 TRBV14 - CASSLRQGATYEQYF TGTGCCAGCAGCCTTCGACAGGGGGCAACCTACGAGCAGTACTTC
TRBJ1-6 TRBD1 TRBV27 - CASSPGTVNSPLHF TGTGCCAGCAGTCCCGGGACAGTTAATTCACCCCTCCACTTT
TRBJ2-5 - TRBV7-8 - CASSLALPETQYF TGTGCCAGCAGCTTAGCGCTACCAGAGACCCAGTACTTC
TRBJ2-2 - TRBV27 - CASSLLRGNGELFF TGTGCCAGCAGTTTATTAAGAGGGAACGGGGAGCTGTTTTTT
TRBJ1-2 - TRBV15 - CATSRRGGDGYTF TGTGCCACCAGCAGGAGGGGAGGCGATGGCTACACCTTC
TRBJ2-7 - TRBV28 - CASSLPPGGGTYEQYF TGTGCCAGCAGTTTACCCCCGGGCGGAGGCACCTACGAGCAGTACTTC
TRBJ1-4 - TRBV18 - CASSPRGAGSEKLFF TGTGCCAGCTCACCGCGGGGTGCGGGATCTGAAAAACTGTTTTTT
TRBJ1-1 - TRBV30 - CAWNLPWRGFTEAFF TGTGCCTGGAATCTGCCCTGGCGGGGGTTCACTGAAGCTTTCTTT
TRBJ2-3 TRBD2 TRBV7-2 - CASIPSGRVGTDTQYF TGTGCCAGCATCCCTAGCGGGAGGGTAGGCACAGATACGCAGTATTTT
TRBJ1-5 - TRBV7-9 - CASSLSGNQPQHF TGTGCCAGCAGCTTATCCGGCAATCAGCCCCAGCATTTT
TRBJ2-7 - TRBV27 once CASSLWGGASEQYF TGTGCCAGCAGTTTATGGGGGGGGGCCTCCGAGCAGTACTTC
TRBJ2-2 TRBD2 TRBV7-9 - CASSLGRDGELFF TGTGCCAGCAGCCTCGGGAGGGACGGGGAGCTGTTTTTT
TRBJ1-2 - TRBV4-3 - CASSQDRRGYTF TGCGCCAGCAGCCAAGATAGAAGGGGTTACACCTTC
TRBJ2-2 TRBD2 TRBV27 - CASSSGLAGVGELFF TGTGCCAGCAGTTCTGGACTAGCGGGAGTTGGGGAGCTGTTTTTT
TRBJ1-1 - TRBV7-9 - CASSFATLVSTEAFF TGTGCCAGCAGCTTCGCTACTTTGGTAAGCACTGAAGCTTTCTTT
TRBJ1-1 TRBD1 TRBV7-8 - CASSSPGGTEAFF TGTGCCAGCAGCTCACCAGGGGGCACTGAAGCTTTCTTT
TRBJ2-3 TRBD2 TRBV5-4 - CASSSTSGGAKDTQYF TGTGCCAGCAGCTCCACTAGCGGGGGGGCCAAAGATACGCAGTATTTT